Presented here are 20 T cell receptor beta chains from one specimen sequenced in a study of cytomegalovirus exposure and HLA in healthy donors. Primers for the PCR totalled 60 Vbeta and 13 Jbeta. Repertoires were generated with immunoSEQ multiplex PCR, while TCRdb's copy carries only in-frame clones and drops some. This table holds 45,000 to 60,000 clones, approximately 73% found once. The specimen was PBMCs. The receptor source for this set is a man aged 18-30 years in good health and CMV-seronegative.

Here the CDR3 reads CASSTHDRAAFF. The CDR3, as DNA: TGTGCCAGTAGTACCCATGACAGGGCAGCTTTCTTT. The chain links TRBV19 to TRBJ1-1; TRBD1 aligns across 7 bases. The CDR3 loop spans 12 amino acids. V lost 4 bases and J lost 10; bases outside the gene matches: 6. Germline CDR1 and CDR2: LNHDA and SQIVND (reference sequence).

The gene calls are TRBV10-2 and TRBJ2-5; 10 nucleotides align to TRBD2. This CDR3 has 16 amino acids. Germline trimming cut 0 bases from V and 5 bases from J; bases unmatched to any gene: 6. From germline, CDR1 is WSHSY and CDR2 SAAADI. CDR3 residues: CASSESPSGSGETQYF. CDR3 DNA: TGCGCCAGCAGTGAGTCTCCTAGCGGGAGTGGTGAGACCCAGTACTTC.

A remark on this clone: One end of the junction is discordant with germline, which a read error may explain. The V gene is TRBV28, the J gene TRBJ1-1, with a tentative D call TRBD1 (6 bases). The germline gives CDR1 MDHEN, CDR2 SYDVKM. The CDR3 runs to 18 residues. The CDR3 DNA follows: TGCGCCAGCAGCCCTGAGGGGGAAGGCAGGGTGGAATTTAGAGGAGCTTTCTTT. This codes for CASSPEGEGRVEFRGAFF.

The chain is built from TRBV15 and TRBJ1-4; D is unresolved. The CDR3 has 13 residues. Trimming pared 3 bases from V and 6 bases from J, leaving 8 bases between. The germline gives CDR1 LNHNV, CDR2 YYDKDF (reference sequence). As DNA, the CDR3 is TGTGCCACCAGCAGCGAGCTAGATGAAAAACTGTTTTTT. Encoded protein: CATSSELDEKLFF.

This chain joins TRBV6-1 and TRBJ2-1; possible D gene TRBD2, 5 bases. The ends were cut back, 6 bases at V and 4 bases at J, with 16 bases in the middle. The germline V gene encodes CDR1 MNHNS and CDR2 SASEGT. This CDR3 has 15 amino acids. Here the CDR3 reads CASRSAAEPYNEQFF. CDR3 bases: TGTGCCAGCAGGTCGGCAGCGGAGCCTTACAATGAGCAGTTCTTC.

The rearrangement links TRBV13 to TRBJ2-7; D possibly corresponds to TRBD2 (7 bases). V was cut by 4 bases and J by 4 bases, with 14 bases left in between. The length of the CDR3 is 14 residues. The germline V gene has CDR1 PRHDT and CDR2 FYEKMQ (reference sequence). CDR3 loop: CASSSRAGAYEQYF. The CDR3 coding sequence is TGTGCCAGCAGCTCCCGGGCGGGGGCGTACGAGCAGTACTTC.

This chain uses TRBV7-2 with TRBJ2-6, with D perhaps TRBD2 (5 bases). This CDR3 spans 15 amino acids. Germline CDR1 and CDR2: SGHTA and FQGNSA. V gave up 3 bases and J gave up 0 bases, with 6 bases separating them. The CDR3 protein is CASSFTSSGANVLTF. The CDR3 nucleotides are TGTGCCAGCAGCTTCACTAGCTCTGGGGCCAACGTCCTGACTTTC.

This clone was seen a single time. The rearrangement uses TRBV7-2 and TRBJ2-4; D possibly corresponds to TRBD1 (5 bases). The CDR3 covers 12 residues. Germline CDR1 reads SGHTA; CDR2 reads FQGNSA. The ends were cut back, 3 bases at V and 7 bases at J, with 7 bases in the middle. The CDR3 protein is CASSFQGNIQYF. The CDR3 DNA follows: TGTGCCAGCAGCTTTCAGGGTAACATTCAGTACTTC. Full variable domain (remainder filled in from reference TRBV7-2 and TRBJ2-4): GAGVSQSPSNKVTEKGKDVELRCDPISGHTALYWYRQSLGQGLEFLIYFQGNSAPDKSGLPSDRFSAERTGGSVSTLTIQRTQQEDSAVYLCASSFQGNIQYFGAGTRLSVL.

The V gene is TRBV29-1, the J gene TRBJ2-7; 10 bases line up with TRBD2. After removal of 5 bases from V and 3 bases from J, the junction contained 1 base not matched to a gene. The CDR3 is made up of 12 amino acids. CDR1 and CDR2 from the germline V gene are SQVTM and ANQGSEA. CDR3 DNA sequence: TGCAGCGTTCCTAGCGGGAGCTACGAGCAGTACTTC. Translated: CSVPSGSYEQYF.

CDR3 amino acids: CASSYGGTSTGYTF. The CDR3 DNA follows: TGTGCCAGCAGTTACGGAGGGACGAGTACAGGCTACACCTTC. The genes are TRBV6-6 and TRBJ1-2, with D possibly TRBD1 on 5 matching bases. The CDR3 is 14 amino acids. Germline values: CDR1 MNHNY, CDR2 SVGAGI (reference sequence). Trimming took off 2 bases at V and 8 bases at J, with 15 bases between the two ends.

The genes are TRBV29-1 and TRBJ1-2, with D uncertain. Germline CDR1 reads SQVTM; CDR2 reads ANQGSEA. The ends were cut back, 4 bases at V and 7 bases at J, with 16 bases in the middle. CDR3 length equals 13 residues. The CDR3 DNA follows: TGCAGCGTTGGAAGAGCCACCTCTGTTGGCTACACCTTC. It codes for CSVGRATSVGYTF.

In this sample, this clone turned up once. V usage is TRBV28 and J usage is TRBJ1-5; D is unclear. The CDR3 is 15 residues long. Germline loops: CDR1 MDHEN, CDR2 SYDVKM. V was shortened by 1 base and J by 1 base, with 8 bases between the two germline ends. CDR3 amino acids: CASSLYTGSNQPQHF. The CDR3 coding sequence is TGTGCCAGCAGTTTATATACGGGGAGCAATCAGCCCCAGCATTTT.

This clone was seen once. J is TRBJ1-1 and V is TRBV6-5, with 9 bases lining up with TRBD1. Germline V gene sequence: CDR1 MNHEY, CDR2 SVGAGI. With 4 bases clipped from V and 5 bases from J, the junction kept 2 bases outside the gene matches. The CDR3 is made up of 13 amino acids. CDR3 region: CASSSDRGTEAFF. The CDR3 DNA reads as TGTGCCAGCAGTTCGGACAGGGGAACTGAAGCTTTCTTT.

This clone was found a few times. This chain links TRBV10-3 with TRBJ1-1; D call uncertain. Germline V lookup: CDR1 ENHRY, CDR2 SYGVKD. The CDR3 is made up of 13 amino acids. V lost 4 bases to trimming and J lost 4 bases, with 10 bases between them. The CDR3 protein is CAISGGSGTEAFF. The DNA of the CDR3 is TGTGCCATCAGTGGAGGGTCCGGCACTGAAGCTTTCTTT.

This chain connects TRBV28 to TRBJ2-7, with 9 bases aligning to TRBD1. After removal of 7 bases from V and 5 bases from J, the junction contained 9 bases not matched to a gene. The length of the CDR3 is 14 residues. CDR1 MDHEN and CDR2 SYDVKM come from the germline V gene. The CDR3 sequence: CASIKGQGTHEQYF. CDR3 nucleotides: TGTGCCAGCATAAAAGGACAGGGGACCCACGAGCAGTACTTC.

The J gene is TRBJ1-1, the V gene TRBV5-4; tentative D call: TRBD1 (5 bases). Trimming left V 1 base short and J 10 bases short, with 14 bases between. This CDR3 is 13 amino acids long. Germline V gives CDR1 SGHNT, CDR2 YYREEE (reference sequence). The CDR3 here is CASSLQGALSAFF. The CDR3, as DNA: TGTGCCAGCAGCTTGCAAGGGGCCCTCTCAGCTTTCTTT. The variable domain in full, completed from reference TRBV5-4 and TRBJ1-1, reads ETGVTQSPTHLIKTRGQQVTLRCSSQSGHNTVSWYQQALGQGPQFIFQYYREEENGRGNFPPRFSGLQFPNYSSELNVNALELDDSALYLCASSLQGALSAFFGQGTRLTVV.

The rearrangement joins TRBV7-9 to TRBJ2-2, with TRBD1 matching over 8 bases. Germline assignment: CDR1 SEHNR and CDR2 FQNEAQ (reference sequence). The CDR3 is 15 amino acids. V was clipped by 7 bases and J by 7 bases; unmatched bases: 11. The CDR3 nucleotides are TGTGCCAGCACCGACGGACAGGGTACGGGCGGGGAGCTGTTTTTT. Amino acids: CASTDGQGTGGELFF.

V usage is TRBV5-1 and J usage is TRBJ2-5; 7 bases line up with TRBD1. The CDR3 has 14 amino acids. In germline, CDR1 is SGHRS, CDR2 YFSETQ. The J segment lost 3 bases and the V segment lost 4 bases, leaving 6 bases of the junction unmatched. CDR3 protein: CASSQGQYKETQYF. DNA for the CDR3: TGCGCCAGCAGCCAGGGACAGTACAAAGAGACCCAGTACTTC.

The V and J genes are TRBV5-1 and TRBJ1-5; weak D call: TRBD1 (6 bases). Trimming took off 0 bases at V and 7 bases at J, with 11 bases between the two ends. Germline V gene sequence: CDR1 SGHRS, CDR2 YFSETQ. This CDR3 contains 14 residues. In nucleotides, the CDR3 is TGCGCCAGCAGCTTGGCCTACAGGGAACAGCCCCAGCATTTT. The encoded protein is CASSLAYREQPQHF. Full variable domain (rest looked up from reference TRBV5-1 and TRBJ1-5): KAGVTQTPRYLIKTRGQQVTLSCSPISGHRSVSWYQQTPGQGLQFLFEYFSETQRNKGNFPGRFSGRQFSNSRSEMNVSTLELGDSALYLCASSLAYREQPQHFGDGTRLSIL.

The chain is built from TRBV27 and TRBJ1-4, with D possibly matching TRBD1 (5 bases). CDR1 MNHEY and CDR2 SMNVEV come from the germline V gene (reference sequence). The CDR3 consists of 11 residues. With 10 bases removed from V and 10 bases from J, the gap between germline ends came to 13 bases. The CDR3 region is CATIDSGKLFF. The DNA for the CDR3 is TGTGCCACCATCGACAGTGGAAAACTGTTTTTT.